This TCR beta chain was found in a study of blood T cell repertoires in COVID-19. At the level of the study: The origin of the acute and convalescent COVID-19 samples was the United States, Italy and Spain. Sources were T cells, B-cell-depleted T cells, or PBMCs; the material itself was cDNA or gDNA.

The CDR3 extends over 12 amino acids. From germline, CDR1 is SNHLY and CDR2 FYNNEI. V dropped 4 bases and J dropped 7 bases, with 8 bases sitting between them. In the original processing: How many nucleated cells were present was estimated from reference gene primer amplification. Data came from immunoSEQ multiplex PCR; TCRdb stores just in-frame clones and leaves some out. That table furnishes V, J and clone size, whereas the DNA furnished D and trimming. This repertoire shows about 110,000 clones, about 79% found once; its top ten account for approximately 7.9%. Sequencing was done on a sample of peripheral blood. This sequence joins TRBV2 and TRBJ2-1, with D uncertain. This receptor was taken from a woman older than 75 with active or convalescent COVID-19. CDR3 region: CASSGESNEQFF. The CDR3 coding sequence is TGTGCCAGCAGTGGCGAGTCTAATGAGCAGTTCTTC. The full variable domain, with the rest looked up from reference TRBV2 and TRBJ2-1, is EPEVTQTPSHQVTQMGQEVILRCVPISNHLYFYWYRQILGQKVEFLVSFYNNEISEKSEIFDDQFSVERPDGSNFTLKIRSTKLEDSAMYFCASSGESNEQFFGPGTRLTVL.